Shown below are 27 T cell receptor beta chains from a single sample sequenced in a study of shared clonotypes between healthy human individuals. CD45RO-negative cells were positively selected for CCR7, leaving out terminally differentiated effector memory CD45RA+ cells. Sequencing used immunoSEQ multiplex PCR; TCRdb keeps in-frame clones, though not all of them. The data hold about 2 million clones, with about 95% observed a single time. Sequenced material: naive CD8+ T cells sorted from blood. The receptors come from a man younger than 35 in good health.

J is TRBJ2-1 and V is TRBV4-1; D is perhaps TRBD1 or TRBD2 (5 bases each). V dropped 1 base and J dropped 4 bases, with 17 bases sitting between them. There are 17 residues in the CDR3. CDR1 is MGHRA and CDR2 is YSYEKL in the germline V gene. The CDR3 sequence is CASSQVEGYGTYNEQFF. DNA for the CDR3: TGCGCCAGCAGCCAAGTCGAGGGGTACGGTACGTACAATGAGCAGTTCTTC.

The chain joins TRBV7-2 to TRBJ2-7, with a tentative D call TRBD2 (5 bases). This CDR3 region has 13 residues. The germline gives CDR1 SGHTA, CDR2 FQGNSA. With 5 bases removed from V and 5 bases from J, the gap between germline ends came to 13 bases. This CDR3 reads CASSDLTTHEQYF. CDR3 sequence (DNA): TGTGCCAGCAGCGATCTGACTACCCACGAGCAGTACTTC.

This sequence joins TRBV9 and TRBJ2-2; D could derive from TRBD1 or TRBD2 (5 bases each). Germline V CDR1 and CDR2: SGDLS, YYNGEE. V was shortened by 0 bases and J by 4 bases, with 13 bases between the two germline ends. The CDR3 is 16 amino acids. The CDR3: CASSVAAGSSTGELFF. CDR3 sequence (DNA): TGTGCCAGCAGCGTAGCGGCAGGGAGTAGCACCGGGGAGCTGTTTTTT.

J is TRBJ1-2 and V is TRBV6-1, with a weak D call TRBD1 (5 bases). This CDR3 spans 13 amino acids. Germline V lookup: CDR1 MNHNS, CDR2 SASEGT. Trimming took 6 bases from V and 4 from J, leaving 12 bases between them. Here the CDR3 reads CASSPQGIYGYTF. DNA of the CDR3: TGTGCCAGCAGCCCCCAGGGAATCTATGGCTACACCTTC.

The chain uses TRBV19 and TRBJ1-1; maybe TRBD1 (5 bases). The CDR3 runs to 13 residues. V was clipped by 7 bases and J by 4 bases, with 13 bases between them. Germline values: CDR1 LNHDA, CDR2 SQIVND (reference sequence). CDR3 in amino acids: CASTRGSGTEAFF. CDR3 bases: TGTGCCAGTACCCGGGGGTCGGGCACTGAAGCTTTCTTT.

The DNA for the CDR3 is TGTGCCAGTAGTATTGGTGGCATAACTGGCTACGAGCAGTACTTC. Amino acid sequence: CASSIGGITGYEQYF. The chain links TRBV19 to TRBJ2-7; D is unclear. The CDR3 is 15 amino acids. CDR1 and CDR2 from the germline V gene are LNHDA and SQIVND (reference sequence). V was clipped by 3 bases and J by 3 bases, with 15 bases between them.

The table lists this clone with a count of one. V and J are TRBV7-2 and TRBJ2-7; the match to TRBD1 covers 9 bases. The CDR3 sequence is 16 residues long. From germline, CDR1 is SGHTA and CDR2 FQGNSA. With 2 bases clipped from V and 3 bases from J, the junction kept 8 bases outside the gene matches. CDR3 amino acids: CASSLPVGTGFYEQYF. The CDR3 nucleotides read TGTGCCAGCAGCTTACCCGTCGGGACAGGGTTCTACGAGCAGTACTTC.

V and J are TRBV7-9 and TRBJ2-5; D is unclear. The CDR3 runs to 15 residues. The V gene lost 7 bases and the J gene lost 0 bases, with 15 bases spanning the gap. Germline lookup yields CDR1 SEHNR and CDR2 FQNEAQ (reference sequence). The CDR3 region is CASISFNNYQETQYF. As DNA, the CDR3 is TGTGCCAGCATTTCCTTCAACAACTACCAAGAGACCCAGTACTTC.

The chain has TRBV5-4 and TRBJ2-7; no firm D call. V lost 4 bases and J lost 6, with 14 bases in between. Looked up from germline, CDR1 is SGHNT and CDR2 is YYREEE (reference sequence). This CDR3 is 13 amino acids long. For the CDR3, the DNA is TGTGCCAGCAGCCCCGGTGAGGTGTCCGAGCAGTACTTC. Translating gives CASSPGEVSEQYF. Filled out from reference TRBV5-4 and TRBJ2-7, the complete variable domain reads ETGVTQSPTHLIKTRGQQVTLRCSSQSGHNTVSWYQQALGQGPQFIFQYYREEENGRGNFPPRFSGLQFPNYSSELNVNALELDDSALYLCASSPGEVSEQYFGPGTRLTVT.

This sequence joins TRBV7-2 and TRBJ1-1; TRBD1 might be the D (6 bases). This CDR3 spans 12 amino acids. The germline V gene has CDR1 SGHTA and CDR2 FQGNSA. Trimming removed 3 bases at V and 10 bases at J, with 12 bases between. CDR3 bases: TGTGCCAGCAGCTTCCAAGGGACATCAGCTTTCTTT. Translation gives CASSFQGTSAFF.

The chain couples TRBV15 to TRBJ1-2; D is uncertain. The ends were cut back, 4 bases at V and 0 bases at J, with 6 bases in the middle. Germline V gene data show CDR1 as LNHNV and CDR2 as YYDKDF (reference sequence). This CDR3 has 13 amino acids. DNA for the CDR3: TGTGCCACCAGCACGACAACTAACTATGGCTACACCTTC. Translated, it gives CATSTTTNYGYTF.

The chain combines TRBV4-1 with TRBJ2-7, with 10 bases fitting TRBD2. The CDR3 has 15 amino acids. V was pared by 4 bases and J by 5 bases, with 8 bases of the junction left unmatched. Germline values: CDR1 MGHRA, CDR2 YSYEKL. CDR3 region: CASSPGTSENDEQYF. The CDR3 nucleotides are TGCGCCAGCAGCCCAGGGACTAGCGAGAATGACGAGCAGTACTTC.

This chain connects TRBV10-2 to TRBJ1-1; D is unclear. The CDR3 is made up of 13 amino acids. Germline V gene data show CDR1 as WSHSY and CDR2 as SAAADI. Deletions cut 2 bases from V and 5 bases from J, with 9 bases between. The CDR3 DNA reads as TGCGCCAGCAGTGAGGAAGGTCAGACTGAAGCTTTCTTT. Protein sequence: CASSEEGQTEAFF.

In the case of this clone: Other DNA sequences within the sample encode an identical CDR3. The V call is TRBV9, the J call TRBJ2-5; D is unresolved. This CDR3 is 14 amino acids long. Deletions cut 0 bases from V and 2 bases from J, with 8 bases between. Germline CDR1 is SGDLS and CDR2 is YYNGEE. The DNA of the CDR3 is TGTGCCAGCAGCGTAGGGGCTAGTCAAGAGACCCAGTACTTC. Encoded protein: CASSVGASQETQYF.

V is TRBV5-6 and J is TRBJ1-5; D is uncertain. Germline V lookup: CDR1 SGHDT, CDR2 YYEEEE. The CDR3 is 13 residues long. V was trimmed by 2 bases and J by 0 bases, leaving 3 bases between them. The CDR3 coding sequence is TGTGCCAGCAGCTTAAGTAGCAATCAGCCCCAGCATTTT. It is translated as CASSLSSNQPQHF.

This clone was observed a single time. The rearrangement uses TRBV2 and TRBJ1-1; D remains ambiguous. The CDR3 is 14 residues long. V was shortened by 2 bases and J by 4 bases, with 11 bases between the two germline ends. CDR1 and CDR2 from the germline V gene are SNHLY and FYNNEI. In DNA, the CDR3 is TGTGCCAGCAGTGAACGAGGTCGCTTCACTGAAGCTTTCTTT. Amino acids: CASSERGRFTEAFF.

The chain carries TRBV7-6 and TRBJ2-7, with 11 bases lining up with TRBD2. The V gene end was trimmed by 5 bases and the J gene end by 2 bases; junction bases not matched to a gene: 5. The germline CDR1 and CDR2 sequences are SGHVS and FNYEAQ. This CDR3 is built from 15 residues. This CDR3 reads CASSDSGGDPYEQYF. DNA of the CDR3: TGTGCCAGCAGCGATAGCGGGGGGGATCCCTACGAGCAGTACTTC.

CDR3 loop: CSVEDTSGSREQYF. The DNA for the CDR3 is TGCAGCGTTGAAGACACTAGCGGGAGTCGGGAGCAGTACTTC. The V and J genes are TRBV29-1 and TRBJ2-7, with 11 bases matching TRBD2. The V gene end was trimmed by 0 bases and the J gene end by 7 bases; junction bases not matched to a gene: 5. CDR1 is SQVTM, CDR2 ANQGSEA, per germline. CDR3 length: 14 amino acids.

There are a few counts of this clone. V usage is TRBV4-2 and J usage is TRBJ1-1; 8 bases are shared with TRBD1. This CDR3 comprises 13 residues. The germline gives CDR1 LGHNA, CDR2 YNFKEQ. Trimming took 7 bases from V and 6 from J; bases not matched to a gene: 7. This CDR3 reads CASKDRAAAEAFF. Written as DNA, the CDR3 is TGTGCCAGCAAGGACAGGGCGGCTGCTGAAGCTTTCTTT.

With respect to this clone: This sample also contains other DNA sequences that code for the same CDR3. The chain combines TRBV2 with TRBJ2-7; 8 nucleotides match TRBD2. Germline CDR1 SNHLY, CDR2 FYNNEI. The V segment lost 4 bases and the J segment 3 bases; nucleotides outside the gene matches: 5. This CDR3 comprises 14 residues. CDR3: CASSVDRGGYEQYF. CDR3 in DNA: TGTGCCAGCAGTGTGGATCGGGGGGGCTACGAGCAGTACTTC.

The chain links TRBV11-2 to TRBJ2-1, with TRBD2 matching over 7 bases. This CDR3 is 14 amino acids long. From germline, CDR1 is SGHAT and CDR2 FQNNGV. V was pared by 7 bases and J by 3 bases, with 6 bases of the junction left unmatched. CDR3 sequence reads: CASIWAGDYNEQFF. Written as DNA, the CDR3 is TGTGCCAGCATCTGGGCGGGGGACTACAATGAGCAGTTCTTC.

CDR3 loop: CAWLEAYNEQFF. As DNA, the CDR3 is TGTGCCTGGCTTGAAGCCTACAATGAGCAGTTCTTC. The chain employs TRBV30 and TRBJ2-1; D is unclear. The germline V gene has CDR1 GTSNPN and CDR2 SVGIG (reference sequence). V lost 5 bases, J lost 2 bases, and 7 bases lay in between. The CDR3 sequence is 12 residues long.

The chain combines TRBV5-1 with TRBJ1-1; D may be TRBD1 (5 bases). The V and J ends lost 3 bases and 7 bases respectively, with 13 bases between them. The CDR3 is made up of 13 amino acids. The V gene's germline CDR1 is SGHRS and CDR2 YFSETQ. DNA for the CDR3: TGCGCCAGCAGCTCGACCGGGGGGAATGAAGCTTTCTTT. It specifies CASSSTGGNEAFF. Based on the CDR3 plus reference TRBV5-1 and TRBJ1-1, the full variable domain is KAGVTQTPRYLIKTRGQQVTLSCSPISGHRSVSWYQQTPGQGLQFLFEYFSETQRNKGNFPGRFSGRQFSNSRSEMNVSTLELGDSALYLCASSSTGGNEAFFGQGTRLTVV.

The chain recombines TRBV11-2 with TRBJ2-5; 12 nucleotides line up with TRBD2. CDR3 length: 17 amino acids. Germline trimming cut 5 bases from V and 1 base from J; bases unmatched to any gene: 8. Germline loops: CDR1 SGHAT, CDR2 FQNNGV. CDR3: CASSIHWTSGTQETQYF. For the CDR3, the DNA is TGTGCCAGCAGCATCCACTGGACTAGCGGGACCCAAGAGACCCAGTACTTC.

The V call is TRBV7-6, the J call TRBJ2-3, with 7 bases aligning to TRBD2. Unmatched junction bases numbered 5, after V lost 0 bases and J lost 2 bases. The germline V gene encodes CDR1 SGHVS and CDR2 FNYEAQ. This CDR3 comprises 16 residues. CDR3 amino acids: CASSLARELFTDTQYF. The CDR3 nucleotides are TGTGCCAGCAGCTTAGCGCGGGAGCTTTTCACAGATACGCAGTATTTT.

DNA for the CDR3: TGTGCCAGCAGCAATCAAGGATTGGGACATAACCAAGAGACCCAGTACTTC. Encoded protein: CASSNQGLGHNQETQYF. This sequence joins TRBV21-1 and TRBJ2-5; no check of the table's D call, TRBD1, against the DNA was made. TRBV21-1 is classified as a pseudogene. CDR3 length: 17 amino acids.

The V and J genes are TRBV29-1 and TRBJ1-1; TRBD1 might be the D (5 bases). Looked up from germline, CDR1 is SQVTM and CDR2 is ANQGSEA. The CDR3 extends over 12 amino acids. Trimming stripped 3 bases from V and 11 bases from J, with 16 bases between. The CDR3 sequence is CSVEAGSPEAFF. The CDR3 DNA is TGCAGCGTTGAGGCAGGGAGCCCAGAGGCTTTCTTT.